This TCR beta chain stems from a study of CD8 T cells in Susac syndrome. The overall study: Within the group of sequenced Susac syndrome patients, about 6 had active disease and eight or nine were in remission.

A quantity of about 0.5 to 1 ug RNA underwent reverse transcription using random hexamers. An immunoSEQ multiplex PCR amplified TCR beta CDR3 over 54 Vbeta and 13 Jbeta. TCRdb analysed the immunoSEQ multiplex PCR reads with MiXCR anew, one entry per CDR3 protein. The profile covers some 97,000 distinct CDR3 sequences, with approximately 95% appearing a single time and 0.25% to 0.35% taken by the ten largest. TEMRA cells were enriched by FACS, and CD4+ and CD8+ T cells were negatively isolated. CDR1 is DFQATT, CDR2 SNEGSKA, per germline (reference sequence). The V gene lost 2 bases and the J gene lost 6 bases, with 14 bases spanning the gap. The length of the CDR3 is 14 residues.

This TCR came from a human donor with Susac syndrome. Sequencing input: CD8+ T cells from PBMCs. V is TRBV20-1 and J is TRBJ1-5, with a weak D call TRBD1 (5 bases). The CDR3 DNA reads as TGCAGTGCTAGACACAGGCCTGGGCGTCAGCCCCAGCATTTT. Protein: CSARHRPGRQPQHF.